This T cell receptor beta chain was sequenced during a study of T cells in Graves' hyperthyroidism and ophthalmopathy. Across the whole study: Peripheral blood was taken when the disease was first diagnosed, before any treatment began.

The CDR3 is 17 residues long. CDR1 is MGHRA and CDR2 is YSYEKL in the germline V gene. Trimming at V came to 6 bases and at J to 3 bases, leaving 9 bases not matched to a gene. Template material for amplifying TCR beta CDR3 regions consisted of RNA transcripts. Researchers ran a first-round RT-PCR on the TCR CDR3 using the HTBI primer set. TCRdb processed the multiplex PCR reads anew with MiXCR; each CDR3 protein has one entry. Here the sample spans around 450,000 distinct CDR3 sequences, 15% to 17% being singletons. In the case of this clonotype: Its antigen is unidentified.

Patients aged 18 to 65 had newly diagnosed hyperthyroidism lasting under 2 months. Study conclusions and caveats: Blood held most thyroid clonotypes expanded above 0.001 frequency. The authors' 13 V-J model separated ophthalmopathy from stable hyperthyroidism.

The source material was blood. The receptor was derived from a young woman with Graves' hyperthyroidism. V usage is TRBV4-1 and J usage is TRBJ1-4; TRBD1 agrees at 11 bases. The CDR3 protein is CASRFGTGGLSNEKLFF. CDR3 in DNA: TGCGCCAGCAGGTTCGGGACAGGGGGTCTCTCTAATGAAAAACTGTTTTTT.